A single sample is the source of the 4 T cell receptor beta chains below, sequenced in a study of blood T cell repertoires in COVID-19. Clones were read by immunoSEQ multiplex PCR, and TCRdb kept only the in-frame ones, dropping some. The table records some 110,000 clones, around 74% of them present only once. What was sequenced was peripheral blood. Every receptor here comes from a woman in her seventies with acute or convalescent COVID-19.

This chain joins TRBV10-1 and TRBJ1-2; 8 nucleotides align to TRBD1. Germline V gives CDR1 WNHNN, CDR2 SYGVQD (reference sequence). The length of the CDR3 is 13 residues. V dropped 3 bases and J dropped 6; count of bases not matched to a gene: 3. The CDR3 protein is CASSDTGGHGYTF. The CDR3 DNA reads TGCGCCAGCAGTGATACAGGGGGTCATGGCTACACCTTC.

The chain couples TRBV9 to TRBJ2-3; TRBD2 matches at 13 bases. Germline CDR1 reads SGDLS; CDR2 reads YYNGEE. V trimming: 7 bases; J trimming: 2 bases; junction bases outside the gene matches: 4. The CDR3 totals 15 residues. This CDR3 reads CASGGLAGSTDTQYF. The CDR3 nucleotides read TGTGCCAGCGGGGGACTAGCGGGATCCACAGATACGCAGTATTTT.

This clone showed up just a few times. The rearrangement links TRBV2 to TRBJ1-1, with D hard to call. The germline CDR1 and CDR2 sequences are SNHLY and FYNNEI. V gave up 5 bases and J gave up 3 bases, with 4 bases separating them. This CDR3 region has 11 residues. In nucleotides, the CDR3 is TGTGCCAGCAGTACTTACACTGAAGCTTTCTTT. Translation gives CASSTYTEAFF.

The chain links TRBV9 to TRBJ2-1, with 8 bases identical to TRBD2. Germline CDR1 and CDR2: SGDLS and YYNGEE. V lost 0 bases and J lost 6; bases outside the gene matches: 11. This CDR3 comprises 17 residues. CDR3 amino acids: CASSVGIPRGGLNEQFF. The CDR3 DNA reads TGTGCCAGCAGCGTAGGAATCCCCCGGGGGGGCCTCAATGAGCAGTTCTTC.